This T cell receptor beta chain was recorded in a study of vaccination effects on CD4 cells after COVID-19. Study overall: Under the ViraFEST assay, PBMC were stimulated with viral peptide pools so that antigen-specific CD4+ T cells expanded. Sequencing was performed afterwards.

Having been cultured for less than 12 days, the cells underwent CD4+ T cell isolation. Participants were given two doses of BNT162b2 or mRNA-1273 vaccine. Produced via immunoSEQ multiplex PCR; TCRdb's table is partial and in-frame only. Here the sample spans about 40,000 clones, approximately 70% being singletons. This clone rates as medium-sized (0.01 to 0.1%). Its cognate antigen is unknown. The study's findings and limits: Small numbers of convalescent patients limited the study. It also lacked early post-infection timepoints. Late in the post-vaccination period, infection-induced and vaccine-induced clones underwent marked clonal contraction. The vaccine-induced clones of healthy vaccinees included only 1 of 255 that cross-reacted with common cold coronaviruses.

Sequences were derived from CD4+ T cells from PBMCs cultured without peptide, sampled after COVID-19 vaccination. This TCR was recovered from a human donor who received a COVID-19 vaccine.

CDR3 loop: CASSSGSGNQPQHF. CDR3 nucleotides: TGTGCCAGTAGCTCGGGAAGTGGGAATCAGCCCCAGCATTTT. The chain couples TRBV6-5 to TRBJ1-5, with D hard to call. V gave up 9 bases and J gave up 4 bases, with 16 bases separating them. The germline CDR1 and CDR2 sequences are MNHEY and SVGAGI. The CDR3 runs 14 residues.